A selection of T cell receptor beta chains follows, all from one sample in a study of T cells in Graves' hyperthyroidism and ophthalmopathy. TCRdb fed the multiplex PCR reads into MiXCR, producing one record per CDR3 protein. The sample has 350,000 to 450,000 distinct CDR3 sequences, 17% seen once. Sequenced input: blood. These receptors all come from a woman aged 25 to 39 with Graves' hyperthyroidism that later progressed to Graves' ophthalmopathy. Each CDR3 is given with its conserved first and last residue.

CASSGDYAYEQYF | TRBV2 | 13 | TRBJ2-7
CASSLWTSGTEQFF | TRBV27 | 14 | TRBJ2-1
CASSLAVRSGRSGEQYF | TRBV7-6 | 17 | TRBJ2-7
CASSFSDRVVYYGYTF | TRBV28 | 16 | TRBJ1-2
CASRPGTGSDEQFF | TRBV6-2/TRBV6-3 | 14 | TRBJ2-1
CASSSRVWNQPQHF | TRBV12-3/TRBV12-4 | 14 | TRBJ1-5
CASSDSGRADTQYF | TRBV7-9 | 14 | TRBJ2-3
CAISADPNQPQHF | TRBV10-3 | 13 | TRBJ1-5
CASSELQRGETQYF | TRBV2 | 14 | TRBJ2-5
CASSPPRGRGAPEAFF | TRBV18 | 16 | TRBJ1-1
CASSEGQGVRQPQHF | TRBV2 | 15 | TRBJ1-5
CASSPGQQEGYYGYTF | TRBV5-4 | 16 | TRBJ1-2
CACLRGILNGYTF | TRBV30 | 13 | TRBJ1-2
CASRSVGPGTASNQPQHF | TRBV28 | 18 | TRBJ1-5
CSARGGNTDTQYF | TRBV20-1 | 13 | TRBJ2-3
CASSYRTGLYSNQPQHF | TRBV6-6 | 17 | TRBJ1-5
CAISAGQGQLGPLHF | TRBV10-3 | 15 | TRBJ1-6
CASSLQATRPQHF | TRBV7-2 | 13 | TRBJ1-5
CAWSDLTGQPQHF | TRBV30 | 13 | TRBJ1-5
CATSFGGGPAGTF | TRBV15 | 13 | TRBJ1-2
CASSAGQGFYEQYF | TRBV19 | 14 | TRBJ2-7
CASSSGQNFLMNTEAFF | TRBV7-9 | 17 | TRBJ1-1
CASRGIAGVKETQYF | TRBV27 | 15 | TRBJ2-5
CASSLLAQSSYEQYF | TRBV5-1 | 15 | TRBJ2-7
CASSLNRNTIYF | TRBV5-1 | 12 | TRBJ1-3
CASSLATVGSNQPQHF | TRBV11-2 | 16 | TRBJ1-5
CASSTSGGPNNEQFF | TRBV5-1 | 15 | TRBJ2-1
CSAGLYTEAFF | TRBV20-1 | 11 | TRBJ1-1